Presented here are 28 T cell receptor beta chains from one specimen sequenced in a study of CD8+CD57+ T cells in acquired aplastic anemia. Investigators profiled TCR beta VDJ and CDR3 from genomic DNA template. TCRdb re-derived calls from the reads in MiXCR, one entry per CDR3 protein. The sample lists about 270,000 distinct CDR3 sequences; approximately 80% were seen once. By flow cytometry, patients selected for sequencing had shown an expansion of CD8+CD57+ cells. The sequenced sample consisted of sorted CD4+, CD8+, or CD8+CD57+ T cells (not recorded which) from PBMCs. These receptors all stem from a human donor with aplastic anemia.

This clonotype was seen a single time. The rearrangement links TRBV15 to TRBJ2-5; TRBD2 agrees at 9 bases. CDR3 size: 16 residues. CDR1 is LNHNV and CDR2 is YYDKDF in the germline V gene (reference sequence). The ends lost 4 bases at V and 2 bases at J; junction bases unmatched: 8. The CDR3 spells CATSIAGDYEQETQYF. The CDR3 coding sequence is TGTGCCACCAGCATAGCGGGGGACTACGAGCAAGAGACCCAGTACTTC.

This clonotype was detected a few times. The gene calls are TRBV10-3 and TRBJ1-6; no definite D call. The CDR3 runs 12 residues. V was shortened by 10 bases and J by 9 bases, with 13 bases between the two germline ends. The germline V gene encodes CDR1 ENHRY and CDR2 SYGVKD. CDR3 loop: CATAEDSSPLHF. The CDR3 nucleotides read TGTGCCACCGCCGAGGATTCTTCACCCCTCCACTTT.

As to this clonotype: Likely a read error: the CDR3 ends without its conserved phenylalanine or tryptophan. The DNA is omitted, as the CDR3 cannot be located on it reliably, and the CDR3 follows TCRdb's listing. The rearrangement joins TRBV2 to TRBJ2-2; the table calls TRBD1, which could not be checked here. The germline V gene has CDR1 SNHLY and CDR2 FYNNEI. The CDR3 length is 14 residues, termini included. The CDR3 region is CASGDGGEDTQLFV.

The V gene is TRBV11-2, the J gene TRBJ2-7; 7 nucleotides line up with TRBD1. Trimming took 4 bases from V and 2 from J; bases not matched to a gene: 5. The CDR3 length is 14 residues. Looked up from germline, CDR1 is SGHAT and CDR2 is FQNNGV. CDR3 sequence (DNA): TGTGCCAGCAGCTCAATCGACAGGGCCTACGAGCAGTACTTC. Protein sequence: CASSSIDRAYEQYF. The whole variable domain, remainder taken from reference TRBV11-2 and TRBJ2-7, is EAGVAQSPRYKIIEKRQSVAFWCNPISGHATLYWYQQILGQGPKLLIQFQNNGVVDDSQLPKDRFSAERLKGVDSTLKIQPAKLEDSAVYLCASSSIDRAYEQYFGPGTRLTVT.

This clonotype has a handful of counts. The chain's CDR3 is CASRGGAYNSPLHF. The CDR3, as DNA: TGTGCCAGTAGGGGGGGCGCCTATAATTCACCCCTCCACTTT. This chain joins TRBV19 and TRBJ1-6; D is possibly TRBD1 (6 bases). Germline V lookup: CDR1 LNHDA, CDR2 SQIVND (reference sequence). The V and J ends lost 6 bases and 2 bases respectively, with 8 bases between them. CDR3 length: 14 amino acids.

As to this clonotype: The DNA is left out, because the CDR3 cannot be placed on it with certainty; the CDR3 is given as TCRdb lists it. The chain couples TRBV2 to TRBJ2-7; the table's D call, TRBD1, was not checked against the DNA. The CDR3 is made up of 23 amino acids, end residues included. The germline gives CDR1 SNHLY, CDR2 FYNNEI. This CDR3 reads CASGDGGTDTQYFGPGDRGEQYF.

The rearrangement joins TRBV7-9 to TRBJ2-2; a weak D match, TRBD2 (5 bases). The CDR3 has 16 amino acids. The germline V and J ends were trimmed by 5 bases and 14 bases, with 27 bases remaining between them. Germline V CDR1 and CDR2: SEHNR, FQNEAQ (reference sequence). The chain's CDR3 is CASSGVPGEQSFELFF. DNA of the CDR3: TGTGCCAGCAGCGGAGTACCCGGGGAGCAGTCTTTTGAACTGTTTTTT.

The CDR3 spells CASSLERSGGIDEYTF. Here the CDR3 DNA reads TGTGCCAGCAGCTTGGAAAGAAGCGGGGGGATCGATGAGTACACCTTC. The rearrangement joins TRBV7-3 to TRBJ1-2; D is perhaps TRBD1 (5 bases). The CDR3 is 16 residues long. Germline CDR1 is SGHTA and CDR2 is FQGTGA. V was pared by 3 bases and J by 11 bases, with 25 bases between.

The chain has TRBV7-8 and TRBJ2-7; TRBD2 might be the D (6 bases). Looked up from germline, CDR1 is SGHVS and CDR2 is FQNEAQ. The CDR3 loop spans 18 amino acids. V was shortened by 2 bases and J by 1 base, with 21 bases between the two germline ends. CDR3 region: CASSLQGGPAALSYEQYV. The CDR3 DNA reads as TGTGCCAGCAGCTTACAGGGAGGTCCCGCTGCCCTTTCCTACGAGCAGTACGTC.

The V gene is TRBV5-5, the J gene TRBJ2-3, with D perhaps being TRBD1 or TRBD2 (6 bases each). The V and J ends lost 0 bases and 6 bases respectively, with 14 bases between them. Germline V lookup: CDR1 SGHKS, CDR2 YYEKEE (reference sequence). The CDR3 spans 15 residues. The CDR3 DNA reads TGTGCCAGCAGCTTGGTTGGGGGGCCCGGGGATACGCAGTATTTT. It is translated as CASSLVGGPGDTQYF.

This clonotype was detected only once. Germline and junction disagree at one end, which may indicate a read error. The rearrangement links TRBV7-2 to TRBJ2-3, with D possibly being TRBD2 (5 bases). CDR1 and CDR2 (germline): SGHTA, FQGNSA. The CDR3 runs 14 residues. The CDR3, as DNA: TGTGCCAGCAGCTTAGTACCCGGGGAGCAGTTTCATGATTTT. Its translation is CASSLVPGEQFHDF. The full variable domain, in which reference TRBV7-2 and TRBJ2-3 provide the parts outside the CDR3, is GAGVSQSPSNKVTEKGKDVELRCDPISGHTALYWYRQSLGQGLEFLIYFQGNSAPDKSGLPSDRFSAERTGGSVSTLTIQRTQQEDSAVYLCASSLVPGEQFHDFGPGTRLTVL.

The chain joins TRBV10-3 to TRBJ1-1, with a tentative D call TRBD1 (5 bases). CDR3 size: 14 residues. The V and J ends lost 6 bases and 1 base respectively, with 12 bases between them. Germline V CDR1 and CDR2: ENHRY, SYGVKD. CDR3 DNA: TGTGCCATCAGGGTCGGCAGGGAGAACACTGAAGCTTTCTTT. It yields the protein CAIRVGRENTEAFF.

The rearrangement uses TRBV19 and TRBJ2-1; D not certain. In germline, CDR1 is LNHDA, CDR2 SQIVND (reference sequence). V lost 0 bases and J 6 bases, leaving 9 bases between the germline ends. The CDR3 contains 14 residues. The CDR3 nucleotides are TGTGCCAGTAGTATAGACCCTATTAGCAATGAGCAGTTCTTC. Translated, it gives CASSIDPISNEQFF. Using reference TRBV19 and TRBJ2-1 for the parts outside the CDR3, the full variable domain is DGGITQSPKYLFRKEGQNVTLSCEQNLNHDAMYWYRQDPGQGLRLIYYSQIVNDFQKGDIAEGYSVSREKKESFPLTVTSAQKNPTAFYLCASSIDPISNEQFFGPGTRLTVL.

This clonotype is a singleton in its sample. This CDR3 is missing its conserved last phenylalanine or tryptophan, likely due to a read error. The limits of the CDR3 on the DNA are not certain, so only TCRdb's listed CDR3 is given. The chain is built from TRBV7-8 and TRBJ2-3; the table names TRBD2, a call not compared with the DNA. Germline V gene sequence: CDR1 SGHVS, CDR2 FQNEAQ. Inclusive of both ends, the CDR3 amounts to 13 amino acids. CDR3: CASSVGGSPNQQY.

Note on this clonotype: A much larger clone lies one base from this, so it may be a read error. The chain couples TRBV7-9 to TRBJ1-1; D might be TRBD1 (6 bases). Germline loops: CDR1 SEHNR, CDR2 FQNEAQ (reference sequence). The CDR3 extends over 14 amino acids. CDR3 loop: CASSLGPGAGEQYF. The CDR3 DNA sequence: TGTGCCAGCAGCTTAGGACCGGGGGCCGGGGAGCAGTACTTT.

As concerns this clonotype: At one end the junction does not follow the germline gene, possibly because of a read error. The genes are TRBV7-9 and TRBJ1-6; tentative D call: TRBD1 (6 bases). CDR1 is SEHNR and CDR2 is FQNEAQ in the germline V gene (reference sequence). This CDR3 comprises 16 residues. CDR3 DNA sequence: TGTGCCGGACGGGGGGCTAGGGAGACCCATAACTCACCCCTCCACTTT. As protein: CAGRGARETHNSPLHF.

The rearrangement links TRBV2 to TRBJ1-1; D ambiguous. This CDR3 region has 15 residues. Germline CDR1 SNHLY, CDR2 FYNNEI. The V end lost 6 bases, the J end lost 4 bases, and 18 bases lay between the germline ends. The DNA of the CDR3 is TGTGCCAGCAGCTTAGGGCTCACAGATACCACTGAAGCTTTCTTT. Translation gives CASSLGLTDTTEAFF.

This clonotype was recorded once. The CDR3 sequence: CASSSPGTGSYGSYNSPLHF. The CDR3 DNA reads TGTGCCAGCAGCTCACCCGGCACAGGGTCATATGGCTCCTATAATTCACCCCTCCACTTT. This chain links TRBV25-1 with TRBJ1-6, with D possibly being TRBD1 (6 bases). The ends were cut back, 6 bases at V and 0 bases at J, with 24 bases in the middle. The germline V gene has CDR1 MGHDK and CDR2 SYGVNS. This CDR3 spans 20 amino acids. Filled out from reference TRBV25-1 and TRBJ1-6, the complete variable domain reads EADIYQTPRYLVIGTGKKITLECSQTMGHDKMYWYQQDPGMELHLIHYSYGVNSTEKGDLSSESTVSRIRTEHFPLTLESARPSHTSQYLCASSSPGTGSYGSYNSPLHFGNGTRLTVT.

Notes on this clonotype: The conserved final phenylalanine or tryptophan is absent from the CDR3, which likely points to a read error. It is unclear where the CDR3 begins or ends on the DNA, so no DNA is shown, and the CDR3 is as TCRdb lists it. This chain connects TRBV7-9 to TRBJ1-2; the tabulated D call, TRBD1, remains unverified against the DNA. Germline CDR1 SEHNR, CDR2 FQNEAQ (reference sequence). Counting both end residues, the CDR3 totals 13 amino acids. CDR3 loop: CASSLGGSYGANR.

J is TRBJ2-3 and V is TRBV7-9; D perhaps matches TRBD2 (5 bases). The germline CDR1 and CDR2 sequences are SEHNR and FQNEAQ (reference sequence). This CDR3 region has 14 residues. V dropped 5 bases and J dropped 14 bases, with 23 bases sitting between them. The CDR3 protein is CASSVALGQITTYF. The CDR3 nucleotides read TGTGCCAGCAGCGTCGCACTAGGTCAGATTACGACGTATTTT.

The chain uses TRBV6-2 or TRBV6-3 and TRBJ1-6; 7 nucleotides align to TRBD1. Germline lookup yields CDR1 MNHEY and CDR2 SVGEGT. This CDR3 spans 11 amino acids. After removal of 9 bases from V and 14 bases from J, the junction contained 7 bases not matched to a gene. The CDR3 reads CASRTGESLHF. As DNA, the CDR3 is TGTGCCAGTCGGACAGGAGAGTCCCTCCACTTT.

J is TRBJ1-3 and V is TRBV12-3 or TRBV12-4; perhaps TRBD1 as D (6 bases). The ends were cut back, 6 bases at V and 0 bases at J, with 15 bases in the middle. The CDR3 has 16 amino acids. The CDR3 spells CASSPAGAYSGNTIYF. The CDR3 DNA reads as TGTGCCAGCAGCCCGGCAGGGGCCTACTCTGGAAACACCATATATTTT.

In the case of this clonotype: The CDR3 end shows no conserved phenylalanine or tryptophan, and so a read error is likely. The DNA is omitted, as the CDR3 cannot be located on it reliably, and the CDR3 follows TCRdb's listing. Here the CDR3 reads CASSRGSGHGHDYQ. J is TRBJ2-5 and V is TRBV2; TRBD1 is taken as the D call from the table, unchecked against the DNA. The CDR3 adds up to 14 amino acids, both ends counted. Germline V gene lookup returns CDR1 SNHLY and CDR2 FYNNEI.

This chain uses TRBV5-6 with TRBJ1-1, with D possibly being TRBD1 (6 bases). CDR1 is SGHDT and CDR2 is YYEEEE in the germline V gene. The V and J ends lost 2 bases and 1 base respectively, with 12 bases between them. The CDR3 runs to 15 residues. The CDR3 loop reads CASSFRLTGNTEAFF. The CDR3 DNA reads TGTGCCAGCAGCTTCCGGCTGACAGGGAACACTGAAGCTTTCTTT.

The rearrangement joins TRBV19 to TRBJ1-2, with D hard to call. Trimming took off 8 bases at V and 8 bases at J, with 27 bases between the two ends. The length of the CDR3 is 16 residues. CDR1 and CDR2 (germline): LNHDA, SQIVND (reference sequence). CDR3 in amino acids: CASLASPDRRFMGYTF. CDR3 bases: TGTGCCAGTCTTGCTTCCCCGGACCGACGATTTATGGGCTACACCTTC. Looking up the rest from reference TRBV19 and TRBJ1-2 gives the full variable domain: DGGITQSPKYLFRKEGQNVTLSCEQNLNHDAMYWYRQDPGQGLRLIYYSQIVNDFQKGDIAEGYSVSREKKESFPLTVTSAQKNPTAFYLCASLASPDRRFMGYTFGSGTRLTVV.

The CDR3 reads CASSYQQYF. CDR3 sequence (DNA): TGTGCCAGCAGTTACCAGCAGTACTTC. The rearrangement joins TRBV6-5 to TRBJ2-7; D gene uncertain. CDR1 and CDR2 from the germline V gene are MNHEY and SVGAGI. The CDR3 totals 9 residues. The ends were cut back, 2 bases at V and 8 bases at J, with 1 base in the middle.

Points on this clonotype: The junction departs from germline at one end; a sequencing error may be responsible. The chain is built from TRBV7-9 and TRBJ2-3, with TRBD2 as a possible D gene (5 bases). The CDR3 extends over 14 amino acids. Germline CDR1 and CDR2: SEHNR and FQNEAQ (reference sequence). The CDR3 DNA is TGTGCCAGCAGCTCGGCGCCCGGGCCTAGCTCGGTCTCTTTT. It yields the protein CASSSAPGPSSVSF.

A remark on this clonotype: No conserved phenylalanine or tryptophan ends this CDR3, so it is likely a read error. Because the CDR3's place on the DNA is in doubt, the DNA is left out and the CDR3 is given as listed by TCRdb. The chain has TRBV2 and TRBJ1-2; TRBD1 is the table's D call, not checked against the DNA. The CDR3 region is 16 residues in length, termini included. Germline V gene data show CDR1 as SNHLY and CDR2 as FYNNEI. The CDR3: CASSDAYRDQPQHFGD.